The sequence of this T cell receptor (beta chain) was determined in a study of shared clonotypes between healthy human individuals (dated by TCRdb to about 2020). Describing the broader study: A couple of women and a few men aged 18 to 49 years were included in the cohort. For each donor, CD4 naive and CD4 memory were each given three plates, CD8 naive was given two plates, and CD8 memory was given one plate. To estimate repertoire size and how much clonotypes are shared between individuals, the study performed deep sequencing of blood TCR repertoires from a few healthy adults. To increase sequencing depth and limit assay-specific biases, different laboratories used diverse techniques to prepare libraries and sequence TCR repertoires. Per donor, leukapheresis produced somewhere between about 0.94 and 9 billion PBMCs.

The donors were healthy, HIV-negative adults who had no recently reported acute infections or vaccinations. Only Caucasian adults living in Nashville, Tennessee, USA were represented among the donors. Magnetic negative selection was used to enrich CD4+ T cells, after which naive cells were positively selected on CD45RA and the negative fraction became the memory subset. Blood was obtained by leukapheresis, after which PBMCs were separated by Ficoll-Histopaque density gradient centrifugation and cryopreserved in liquid nitrogen vapor phase. Analytical flow cytometry was used to check the purity and quantity of each magnetically sorted T cell population. From each sorted fraction, genomic DNA was isolated and quantified by UV absorbance on a Nanodrop 2000c. Counted from cysteine to phenylalanine, this CDR3 has 18 amino acids. Only the CDR3 DNA stays, 54 bases, in frame from base 1. Germline trimming amounts to 0 bases on V and 3 bases on J, with 11 as the count of junction bases outside the gene matches. CDR1 is given as SGHTA and CDR2 as FQGNSA, both from the germline V gene.

Study-wide findings and limitations: The genetic and exposure-history diversity represented was limited by the small number of donors. Compared with non-shared clonotypes, the clonotypes found in all four sorted-subset donors had higher generation probabilities. Naive subsets generally had larger estimated clonotype richness than memory subsets did. Based on pairwise subsampling, the degree of clonotype sharing among donors was expected to be affected by sequencing depth. Roughly 5% of naive CD4, around 3.6% of naive CD8, 2.3% of memory CD4, and less than 0.45% of memory CD8 clonotypes were shared across four donors. Rarefaction of sorted-subset datasets indicated incomplete sequencing despite the large sequencing depth. Only blood was sampled, and tissue TCR repertoires likely differ from those in blood.

A word on this clone: The antigen this receptor binds is unknown. No qualities accompany the bases; no much larger clone lies one base away.

TCR CDR3 regions were amplified from genomic DNA by multiplex PCR using the deep immunoSEQ assay. Extracted genomic DNA from each cell subset was distributed evenly across all wells of several immunoSEQ 96-well plates, and each plate was treated as a replicate. Each replicate PCR for sorted subsets received roughly 200 ng genomic DNA, equal to some 32,000 T cell genomes. The purified libraries were quantified using a Qubit 3.0 fluorometer, sized with a Bioanalyzer 2100, and then quantified again using the KAPA Library Quantification kit. A separate single-read 150-cycle Illumina NextSeq 550 flow cell was used to sequence each immunoSEQ 96-well plate. As for how the authors treated the data: Because the immunoSEQ output included only junctional sequences and no quality scores, the filtering could not be the same as the filtering used for full-length reads. To assign V/J genes and CDR3, sequences were annotated using PyIR, a Python wrapper for IgBLAST v1.9, with IMGT germline references. Reads were removed for weak V/J assignments (E-value above 1e-6), missing CDR3, stop codons, out-of-frame junctions, or ambiguous translated residues. V3J clonotypes were defined by identical inferred V gene, J gene, and CDR3 amino acid sequence. To compute the percentage overlap between repertoires, the number of shared unique clonotypes was divided by the size of the smaller repertoire. Richness of each repertoire was evaluated using RTK rarefaction, the Chao1 estimator, and Recon v2.1 estimates of unobserved clonotypes. OLGA was used to compute generation probabilities for all TCRbeta clonotypes that the gDNA method yielded from a handful of donors. TCRdb limited this immuneACCESS table to in-frame rearrangements with V and J called. A share of clones is missing; checked studies link under half to unresolved V genes, and the rest is unexplained. The D gene and trimming were derived from the DNA, and the V and J assignments and clone size from that table. For this sample the table gives under 1,100,000 clones, of which approximately 80% were detected only once. Roughly 0.61% of the sample comes from the top ten.

The sequence was collected from a man in his late teens or twenties in good health. Some clones in this sample may be carry-over from other donors' samples. The rearrangement joined TRBV7-2 to TRBJ1-2; the junction holds 9 bases that match TRBD1. Specimen: memory CD4+ T cells from PBMCs. This specimen's cell subset or site label, per the study, means: CD45RA-negative fraction. The DNA sequence is given as TGTGCCAGCAGCTTAGCCGTCCCGGGACAGGGTTTGTACTATGGCTACACCTTC. This encodes CASSLAVPGQGLYYGYTF.